This T cell receptor beta chain was documented in a study of PD-1 blockade in classical Hodgkin lymphoma. Remarks on this clone: Its antigen is as yet unknown.

Repertoires were generated with immunoSEQ multiplex PCR, while TCRdb's copy carries only in-frame clones and drops some. The repertoire includes around 30,000 clones, more than 85% of them detected once, and around 0.21% sits in the top ten. As for time point: newly diagnosed, previously untreated cHL patient sample. It was by magnetic negative selection that CD4+ T cells were purified from thawed PBMCs. Investigators turned to newly diagnosed, untreated classical Hodgkin lymphoma PBMCs for comparison. The study, taken as a whole, reports: Repertoire differences have undefined causes, possibly disease activity or prior therapy. Lower baseline TCR diversity was reported for newly diagnosed patients than for healthy donors.

Per germline, CDR1 DFQATT and CDR2 SNEGSKA (reference sequence). V lost 3 bases and J 6 bases, leaving 5 bases between the germline ends. The CDR3 extends over 11 amino acids. V is TRBV20-1 and J is TRBJ1-4, with D maybe TRBD1 (5 bases). The clonotype was recovered from a human donor with classical Hodgkin lymphoma. Source material: CD4+ T cells from blood. The CDR3 DNA reads TGCAGTGCTAGGGGGGATGAAAAACTGTTTTTT. Its translation is CSARGDEKLFF.